The entry below describes one T cell receptor (beta chain). The junction had 7 bases not matched to a gene; V was cut back by 2 bases and J by 8 bases. From germline, CDR1 is MDHEN and CDR2 SYDVKM. The CDR3 totals 15 residues. The data were obtained in a study of shared clonotypes between healthy human individuals. Study at large: Aged between 18 and 49, the donors were a couple of women and a few men.

Generated by immunoSEQ multiplex PCR, the TCRdb table keeps only in-frame clones and is missing some. The sample consists of roughly 1,100,000 clones, about 75% of them appearing once. This sequence was found in a young man in good health. The chain employs TRBV28 and TRBJ1-2; TRBD1 matches 11 bases. Sequencing input: memory CD4+ T cells sorted from blood. Specified subset: CD45RA-negative fraction. The CDR3 spells CASSLGGTGGKGYTF. CDR3 coding DNA: TGTGCCAGCAGTTTAGGGGGGACAGGGGGAAAAGGCTACACCTTC.